This record looks at one T cell receptor beta chain sequence and its context. Its antigen is unknown. Germline lookup yields CDR1 LNHDA and CDR2 SQIVND (reference sequence). The CDR3 contains 15 residues. V dropped 7 bases and J dropped 4 bases, with 19 bases sitting between them. The entry originates in a study of cytomegalovirus exposure and HLA in healthy donors. Study-level information: From some 190 million T cells, an earlier analysis saw approximately 110 million unique TCR beta sequences. For the 300 to 450 genotyped donors, over 80% fell within the Caucasian-associated ancestry cluster.

Regarding the study as a whole: According to an earlier analysis, most TCR beta V segments yielded productive rearrangements about 90% or about 30% of the time.

It was with 60 Vbeta and 13 Jbeta primers that the PCR ran. This table comes from immunoSEQ multiplex PCR, and its TCRdb copy is limited to in-frame clones, with some not included. The table includes approximately 160,000 clones, roughly 79% detected once. Donors counted as nominally healthy when sampled, yet unrecorded immune exposures were likely. Sequencing was carried out using PBMCs. The chain couples TRBV19 to TRBJ1-1, with D maybe TRBD1 (6 bases). The TCR comes from a woman between 40 and 50 years old in good health and CMV-seronegative. In DNA, the CDR3 is TGTGCCAGTATCTTCCCGGGACAAGGGACCACTGAAGCTTTCTTT. Amino acids: CASIFPGQGTTEAFF.